This T cell receptor (beta chain) was captured in a study of blood T cell repertoires in COVID-19. Germline CDR1 reads SGDLS; CDR2 reads YYNGEE. V was pared by 1 base and J by 0 bases, with 15 bases of the junction left unmatched. CDR3 size: 20 residues. The table came from immunoSEQ multiplex PCR; TCRdb's copy has only in-frame clones and leaves some out. The data hold about 190,000 clones, with nearly 90% observed a single time. The origin of this receptor is a man in his fifties with acute or convalescent COVID-19. Sequenced: peripheral blood. J is TRBJ2-3 and V is TRBV9, with 9 positions matching TRBD2. The CDR3 coding sequence is TGTGCCAGCAGCGTATATGGGACTAGCAAAGGTAAATCTAGCACAGATACGCAGTATTTT. It is translated as CASSVYGTSKGKSSTDTQYF. The full variable domain, rest sourced from reference TRBV9 and TRBJ2-3, is DSGVTQTPKHLITATGQRVTLRCSPRSGDLSVYWYQQSLDQGLQFLIQYYNGEERAKGNILERFSAQQFPDLHSELNLSSLELGDSALYFCASSVYGTSKGKSSTDTQYFGPGTRLTVL.